Listed below are T cell receptor beta chains from one sample, sequenced in a study of shared clonotypes between healthy human individuals. Profiling relied on immunoSEQ multiplex PCR, and the TCRdb table lists in-frame clones only, not all of them. The table has 2 million to 2.5 million clones, about 95% seen once. Sequences were obtained from naive CD8+ T cells sorted from blood. The source is a man between 18 and 35 years old in good health. CDR3s include the opening cysteine and the closing phenylalanine or tryptophan. A D gene is named only where the DNA matches it firmly. The size field is filled for only some rows; it gives once, few, many or a size class.

CDR3aa | CDR3nt | j_gene | d_gene | v_gene | abundance
CASRLAGQGPYEQYF | TGTGCCAGCAGATTAGCGGGCCAGGGTCCCTACGAGCAGTACTTC | TRBJ2-7 | TRBD2 | TRBV5-6 | NA
CAWAPGGTEAFF | TGTGCCTGGGCCCCCGGGGGCACTGAAGCTTTCTTT | TRBJ1-1 | NA | TRBV30 | few
CAWSVLRDSGNTIYF | TGTGCCTGGAGTGTGTTAAGGGACTCTGGAAACACCATATATTTT | TRBJ1-3 | NA | TRBV30 | NA
CASSIDLETDTQYF | TGTGCCAGTAGTATAGATCTCGAGACAGATACGCAGTATTTT | TRBJ2-3 | NA | TRBV19 | NA
CASSARGMNTEAFF | TGTGCCAGCAGCGCGCGGGGGATGAACACTGAAGCTTTCTTT | TRBJ1-1 | NA | TRBV7-9 | NA
CASSTGQGFYEQYF | TGTGCCAGCAGCACGGGACAGGGGTTCTACGAGCAGTACTTC | TRBJ2-7 | NA | TRBV21-1 | NA
CASSVTGLGGYTF | TGTGCCAGCAGTGTGACAGGGCTTGGTGGCTACACCTTC | TRBJ1-2 | TRBD1 | TRBV6-5 | NA
CASSLFPGSNEQFF | TGCGCCAGCAGCTTGTTTCCGGGTTCCAATGAGCAGTTCTTC | TRBJ2-1 | NA | TRBV5-1 | NA
CAISEPPLAGSSYEQYF | TGTGCCATCAGTGAGCCCCCACTAGCGGGGAGCTCCTACGAGCAGTACTTC | TRBJ2-7 | TRBD2 | TRBV10-3 | NA
CASSDPQREVFGEQYF | TGTGCCAGCAGTGATCCCCAGCGGGAGGTTTTTGGTGAACAGTACTTC | TRBJ2-7 | TRBD2 | TRBV6-4 | once
CASSEFGTGWGYGYTF | TGTGCCAGCAGTGAATTTGGGACAGGGTGGGGCTATGGCTACACCTTC | TRBJ1-2 | TRBD1 | TRBV6-1 | few
CASSYRQGEKLFF | TGTGCCAGCAGTTACCGACAAGGTGAAAAACTGTTTTTT | TRBJ1-4 | NA | TRBV28 | NA
CASGPSHGQPQHF | TGTGCCAGCGGGCCCTCACATGGTCAGCCCCAGCATTTT | TRBJ1-5 | NA | TRBV2 | few
CASSQGGAPQYF | TGTGCCAGCAGTCAAGGGGGAGCCCCCCAGTACTTC | TRBJ2-5 | NA | TRBV27 | NA
CAGALPSVGTDTQYF | TGTGCCGGGGCACTCCCTAGCGTAGGCACAGATACGCAGTATTTT | TRBJ2-3 | NA | TRBV30 | NA
CASSLDRNTEAFF | TGTGCCAGCAGCTTAGATCGGAACACTGAAGCTTTCTTT | TRBJ1-1 | NA | TRBV11-2 | NA
CASSEAHPSFGGSGYGYTF | TGTGCCAGCAGTGAAGCACACCCCTCCTTTGGGGGGTCTGGCTATGGCTACACCTTC | TRBJ1-2 | NA | TRBV6-1 | NA
CASSLMGGGYEQYF | TGCGCCAGCAGCTTGATGGGGGGTGGATACGAGCAGTACTTC | TRBJ2-7 | NA | TRBV5-1 | NA
CASSSGPSSYEQYF | TGTGCCAGCAGCTCGGGACCGAGCTCCTACGAGCAGTACTTC | TRBJ2-7 | NA | TRBV13 | NA
CASSSTGAGELFF | TGTGCCAGCAGTTCGACAGGGGCCGGGGAGCTGTTTTTT | TRBJ2-2 | TRBD1 | TRBV27 | NA
CASSFGSGTGFEQFF | TGTGCCAGCAGTTTCGGCTCCGGGACAGGGTTTGAGCAGTTCTTC | TRBJ2-1 | TRBD1 | TRBV7-8 | NA
CASSPQGYEQYF | TGTGCCAGCAGTCCCCAGGGCTACGAGCAGTACTTC | TRBJ2-7 | NA | TRBV6-6 | NA
CASSDPGQGRWFF | TGCGCCAGCAGTGACCCCGGACAGGGACGGTGGTTCTTC | TRBJ2-1 | TRBD1 | TRBV10-1 | NA